This TCR beta chain was profiled in a study of monozygotic twins with inflammatory bowel disease. Study-wide results and caveats: No difference in repertoire similarity was seen between concordant and discordant twins, possibly because power was limited.

Each donor gave 2 to 2.5 ml of peripheral blood. Germline CDR1 and CDR2: ENHRY and SYGVKD. The length of the CDR3 is 11 residues. A remark on this clonotype: The antigen remains unidentified.

Each sample had eight separate cDNA synthesis reactions. TCRdb reprocessed the 5' RACE reads, with one entry per CDR3 protein and no DNA. This sample's table has some 170,000 distinct CDR3 sequences. The TCR was taken from a human donor with ulcerative colitis or Crohn's disease, or a healthy co-twin of an affected twin (not recorded which). Sequenced sample: blood. The chain carries TRBV10-3 and TRBJ2-7. The CDR3 loop is CAISDSYEQYF.